A single sample gave rise to the 10 T cell receptor beta chains below, sequenced in a study of tumor and adjacent non-tumor tissue in lung cancer. No cell sorting was done before RNA was extracted from the tissue. A modified ARM-PCR protocol with three rounds of nested PCR amplified TCRbeta. TCRdb passed the multiplex PCR reads through MiXCR, listing each CDR3 protein once. The table shows 75,000 to 95,000 distinct CDR3 sequences, with 67% occurring only once. The sequenced material came from lung tumor tissue. The receptors here all came from a man in his 60s with non-small cell lung cancer.

This chain's CDR3 is CASSAPRAGYTIYF. CDR3 in DNA: TGTGCCAGCAGCGCTCCCAGGGCGGGGTACACCATATATTTT. The chain is built from TRBV11-2 and TRBJ1-3; maybe TRBD1 (5 bases). The CDR3 covers 14 residues. Trimming took 5 bases from V and 8 from J, leaving 16 bases between them. Germline-derived CDR1 and CDR2 are SGHAT and FQNNGV.

V and J are TRBV28 and TRBJ1-6; D is perhaps TRBD1 (5 bases). V gave up 2 bases and J gave up 13 bases, with 18 bases separating them. This CDR3 is 15 amino acids long. CDR1 and CDR2 (germline): MDHEN, SYDVKM. Written as DNA, the CDR3 is TGTGCCAGCAGTTTAGAATGCGGGGCCCCTAGGCCCCTCCACTTT. This translates into CASSLECGAPRPLHF.

With respect to this clonotype: At one boundary the junction diverges from the germline segment, which might be a read error. The chain links TRBV24-1 to TRBJ2-5; possibly TRBD1 for D (6 bases). The CDR3 totals 16 residues. Germline V gene data show CDR1 as KGHDR and CDR2 as SFDVKD. The CDR3 sequence: CATSDGSGAIQETHYF. In DNA form, the CDR3 reads TGTGCCACCAGTGATGGGTCAGGGGCGATCCAAGAGACCCATTACTTC.

Remarks on this clonotype: A much larger clone is a single base away; this may be a read error. The chain combines TRBV7-9 with TRBJ2-2, with 7 positions matching TRBD1. Germline V gives CDR1 SEHNR, CDR2 FQNEAQ (reference sequence). The CDR3 loop spans 17 amino acids. The CDR3 DNA sequence: TGTGACAGCAGCTTAGCCGACAGGGATATATTTGCCGGGGAGCTGTTTTTT. Its protein is CDSSLADRDIFAGELFF.

As concerns this clonotype: An end of the junction does not agree with germline; a read error may underlie this. The J gene is TRBJ1-5, the V gene TRBV20-1; a possible D gene is TRBD1 (5 bases). This CDR3 region has 13 residues. Germline lookup yields CDR1 DFQATT and CDR2 SNEGSKA (reference sequence). This CDR3 reads CSARKTVNQSQHF. CDR3 nucleotide sequence: TGCAGTGCTAGAAAGACAGTCAATCAGTCCCAACATTTT.

Concerning this clonotype: A single base separates this from a much larger clone, so it may be a read error. This chain joins TRBV20-1 and TRBJ2-1, with TRBD1 matching 8 bases. Unmatched junction bases numbered 7, after V lost 0 bases and J lost 9 bases. Germline CDR1 DFQATT, CDR2 SNEGSKA (reference sequence). CDR3 length: 14 residues. In nucleotides, the CDR3 is TGCAGTGCTAGAGATCACAGGGGGTTCGGTGAGCAGTTCTTC. Its translation is CSARDHRGFGEQFF.

With regard to this clonotype: Because it lacks the conserved phenylalanine or tryptophan at the end, this CDR3 is likely a read error. The chain couples TRBV6-5 to TRBJ1-1; 9 nucleotides match TRBD1. The CDR3 runs 16 residues. CDR1 MNHEY and CDR2 SVGAGI come from the germline V gene. DNA for the CDR3: TGTGCCAGTAGTTGGGACAGGGTCGTGGCGGTAACTGAAGCTTTCCTT. This sequence encodes CASSWDRVVAVTEAFL.

This clonotype was detected many times. V gene TRBV6-6 combines with J gene TRBJ1-5; possible D gene TRBD1, 5 bases. The germline CDR1 and CDR2 sequences are MNHNY and SVGAGI (reference sequence). Trimming removed 9 bases from V and 1 base from J, with 13 bases in between. CDR3 size: 14 residues. Here the CDR3 DNA reads TGTGCCAGTACGGGGCCCCGGAGCAATCAGCCCCAGCATTTT. Its protein is CASTGPRSNQPQHF.

About this clonotype itself: An end of the junction does not agree with germline; a read error may underlie this. The J gene is TRBJ2-3, the V gene TRBV11-1; tentative D call: TRBD1 (6 bases). Germline V gives CDR1 SGHAT, CDR2 FQDESV (reference sequence). This CDR3 spans 14 amino acids. CDR3: CVSSLDRPTDTQYF. CDR3 in DNA: TGTGTCAGCAGCCTAGACAGGCCCACAGATACGCAGTATTTT. The full variable domain, completed using reference TRBV11-1 and TRBJ2-3, is EAEVAQSPRYKITEKSQAVAFWCDPISGHATLYWYRQILGQGPELLVQFQDESVVDDSQLPKDRFSAERLKGVDSTLKIQPAELGDSAMYLCVSSLDRPTDTQYFGPGTRLTVL.

About this clonotype: Given the absence of the conserved phenylalanine or tryptophan at the CDR3 end, a read error is likely. V gene TRBV5-6 combines with J gene TRBJ2-2, with 8 bases fitting TRBD1. The J segment lost 9 bases and the V segment lost 5 bases, leaving 3 bases of the junction unmatched. Germline CDR1 reads SGHDT; CDR2 reads YYEEEE. The CDR3 totals 12 residues. CDR3: CASRTGAWELFL. The CDR3 nucleotides read TGTGCCAGCAGGACAGGGGCCTGGGAGCTGTTTCTT.